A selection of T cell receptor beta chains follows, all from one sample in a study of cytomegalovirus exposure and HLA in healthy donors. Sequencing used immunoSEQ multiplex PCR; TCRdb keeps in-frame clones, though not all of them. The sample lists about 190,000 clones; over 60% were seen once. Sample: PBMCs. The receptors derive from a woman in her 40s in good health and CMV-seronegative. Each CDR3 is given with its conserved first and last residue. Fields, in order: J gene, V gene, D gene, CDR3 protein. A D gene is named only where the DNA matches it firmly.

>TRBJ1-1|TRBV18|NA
CASSQYRETEAFF
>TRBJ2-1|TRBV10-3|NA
CAISETKLTGTSYNEQFF
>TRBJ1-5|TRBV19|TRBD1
CASSIVVGTAQPQHF
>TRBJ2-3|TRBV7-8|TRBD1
CASSLGGTGGTDTQYF
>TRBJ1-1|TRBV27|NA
CASRQVWVPLNTEAFF
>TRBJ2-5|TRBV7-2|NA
CASSQRGGETQYF
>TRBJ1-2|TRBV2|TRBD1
CASSEGTGDIYGYTF
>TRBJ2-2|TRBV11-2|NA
CASSQQGERRELFF
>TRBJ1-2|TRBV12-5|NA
CASGLVRQSGGYTF
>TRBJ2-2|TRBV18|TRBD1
CASSLAGGSFPGELFF
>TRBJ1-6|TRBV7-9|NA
CASRQGNYNSPLHF
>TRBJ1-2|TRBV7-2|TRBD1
CASSPGTGGRGYTF
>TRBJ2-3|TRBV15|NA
CATSPTLGDTQYF
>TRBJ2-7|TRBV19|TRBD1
CASSIYGVTGGEQYF
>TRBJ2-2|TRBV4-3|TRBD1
CASRIGTGGSGELFF
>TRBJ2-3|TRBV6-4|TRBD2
CASRRKTSGSTDTQYF
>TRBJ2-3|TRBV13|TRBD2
CASSLGPLQGTSGNSTDTQYF
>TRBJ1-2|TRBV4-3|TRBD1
CASSQSTPGGYGYTF
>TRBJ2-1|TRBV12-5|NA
CASGLSGRQQFF
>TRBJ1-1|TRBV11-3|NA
CASSSSLNTEAFF
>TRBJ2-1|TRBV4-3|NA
CASSQAPAYNEQFF
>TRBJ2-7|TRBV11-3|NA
CASSFTTGSYEQYF
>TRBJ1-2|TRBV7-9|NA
CASSLYGGRLLGYGYTF
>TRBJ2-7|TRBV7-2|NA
CASSFVVGGQYEQYF
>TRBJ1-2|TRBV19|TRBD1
CASSQGAPTYGYTF
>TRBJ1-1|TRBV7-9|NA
CSSSLDPGVAFF
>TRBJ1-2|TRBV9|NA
CASSVGVGASSYGYTF
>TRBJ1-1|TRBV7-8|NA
CASSLERWNTEAFF
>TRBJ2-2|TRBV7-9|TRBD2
CASSALRRGLAVNTGELFF
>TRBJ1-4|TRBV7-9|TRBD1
CASSPGTGSTNEKLFF
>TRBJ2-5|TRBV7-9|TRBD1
CASSSGQGVVETQYF
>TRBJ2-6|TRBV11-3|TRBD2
CASSPRGVSGANVLTF
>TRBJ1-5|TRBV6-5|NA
CASSYSTVGQPQHF
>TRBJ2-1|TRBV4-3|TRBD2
CASSLGLAGTNEQFF
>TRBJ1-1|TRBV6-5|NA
CASSYSGGHLNTEAFF